A single sample is the source of the 2 T cell receptor beta chains below, sequenced in a study of CD8 T cells in Susac syndrome. After extraction with the RNeasy kit, about 0.5 to 1 ug of the RNA was reverse transcribed using random hexamers. TCRdb re-derived calls from the immunoSEQ multiplex PCR reads in MiXCR, one entry per CDR3 protein. The table records about 290,000 distinct CDR3 sequences, 65% to 90% of them present only once. Sequencing was done on a sample of CD8+ T cells from PBMCs. These receptors originate from a human donor with multiple sclerosis.

The chain couples TRBV6-2 or TRBV6-3 to TRBJ2-1; weak D call: TRBD2 (6 bases). Trimming cost V 2 bases and J 5 bases, with 10 bases left between them. The CDR3 is 14 residues long. In germline, CDR1 is MNHEY, CDR2 SVGEGT. The CDR3 DNA is TGTGCCAGCAGTTACGCACTAGCTGACAATGAGCAGTTCTTC. Protein product: CASSYALADNEQFF.

This clonotype was detected only once. The gene calls are TRBV25-1 and TRBJ2-5, with 10 bases that match TRBD1. The CDR3 loop spans 15 amino acids. V lost 1 base, J lost 1 base, and 0 bases stayed unmatched. The germline CDR1 and CDR2 sequences are MGHDK and SYGVNS. The CDR3 DNA follows: TGTGCCAGCAGTGAATGGGACAGGGGCCAAGAGACCCAGTACTTC. This sequence encodes CASSEWDRGQETQYF. Looking up the rest from reference TRBV25-1 and TRBJ2-5 gives the full variable domain: EADIYQTPRYLVIGTGKKITLECSQTMGHDKMYWYQQDPGMELHLIHYSYGVNSTEKGDLSSESTVSRIRTEHFPLTLESARPSHTSQYLCASSEWDRGQETQYFGPGTRLLVL.